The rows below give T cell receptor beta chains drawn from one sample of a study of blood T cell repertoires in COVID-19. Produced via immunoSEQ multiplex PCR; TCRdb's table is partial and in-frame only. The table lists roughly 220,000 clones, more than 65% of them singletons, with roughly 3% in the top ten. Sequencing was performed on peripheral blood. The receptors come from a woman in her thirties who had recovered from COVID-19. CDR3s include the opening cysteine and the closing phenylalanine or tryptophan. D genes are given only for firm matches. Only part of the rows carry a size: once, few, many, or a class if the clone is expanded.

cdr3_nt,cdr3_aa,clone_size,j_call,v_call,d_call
TGTGCCAGCAGGACTAGTCCTTCCTACGAGCAGTACTTC,CASRTSPSYEQYF,-,TRBJ2-7,TRBV27,-
TGCGCCAGCAGCCGGGGACAGGGGGATACGCAGTATTTT,CASSRGQGDTQYF,-,TRBJ2-3,TRBV5-1,TRBD1
TGTGCCAGTAGTATCACCCCAGGGATGTACGAGCAGTACTTC,CASSITPGMYEQYF,-,TRBJ2-7,TRBV19,-
TGCGCCAGCAGCTCGACAGGGGGCACAGATACGCAGTATTTT,CASSSTGGTDTQYF,-,TRBJ2-3,TRBV5-1,TRBD1
TGTGCCAGCAGCGTAGATGGTCAGGGGCTTGTGGGAGGCTACACCTTC,CASSVDGQGLVGGYTF,-,TRBJ1-2,TRBV9,-
TGTGCCAGCAGCCAAGTTTTGACTAGCCCCACGGAGTTCTTC,CASSQVLTSPTEFF,few,TRBJ2-1,TRBV3-1/TRBV3-2,TRBD2
TGCGCCAGCAGCCGACAGACGAACACTGAAGCTTTCTTT,CASSRQTNTEAFF,-,TRBJ1-1,TRBV4-1,-
TGTGCCAGCAGCCGAACCCACAGGGTTGCTCAGCCCCAGCATTTT,CASSRTHRVAQPQHF,-,TRBJ1-5,TRBV6-5,-
TGTGCCAGCAGTTACTCCGGGGGCTCTGGAAACACCATATATTTT,CASSYSGGSGNTIYF,-,TRBJ1-3,TRBV6-5,-
TGTGCCACCAGCCTTCCTTCGGGGGTCCCCTCCTACGAGCAGTACTTC,CATSLPSGVPSYEQYF,-,TRBJ2-7,TRBV15,-
TGTGCCAGCAGTCCTAAACTTCTACAGGGGAGCGAGCAGTACTTC,CASSPKLLQGSEQYF,-,TRBJ2-7,TRBV9,TRBD1
TGTGCCTGGAGTTGGACAGGGGGCGATCAGCCCCAGCATTTT,CAWSWTGGDQPQHF,few,TRBJ1-5,TRBV30,TRBD1
TGTGCCAGTAGGCTAGCGGGGCCCACAGATACGCAGTATTTT,CASRLAGPTDTQYF,-,TRBJ2-3,TRBV19,TRBD2
TGTGCCAGCAGTTCCGGGACAGGGGGTAGTTACGAGCAGTACTTC,CASSSGTGGSYEQYF,-,TRBJ2-7,TRBV28,TRBD1
TGTGCCAGCAGTGTAGGACAGGACCTCTATGGCTACACCTTC,CASSVGQDLYGYTF,-,TRBJ1-2,TRBV2,TRBD1
TGTGCCAGCATAGAGGGACAGGGGCTGAGTGAGCAGTACTTC,CASIEGQGLSEQYF,few,TRBJ2-7,TRBV2,TRBD1
TGTGCCAGCAGGGGACAGGGGGTCGGCGGGGAGCTGTTTTTT,CASRGQGVGGELFF,-,TRBJ2-2,TRBV6-5,TRBD1
TGTGCCAGCAGGTGGGACAGGGGAACAGATACGCAGTATTTT,CASRWDRGTDTQYF,-,TRBJ2-3,TRBV6-6,TRBD1
TGTGCCAGCAGCTCGCCTCAGGTTCCGGGGGAGACCCAGTACTTC,CASSSPQVPGETQYF,-,TRBJ2-5,TRBV5-4,-
TGTGCCAGCAGCCTCTGGGCGTCAGATACGCAGTATTTT,CASSLWASDTQYF,once,TRBJ2-3,TRBV7-3,-
TGTGCCAGCAGCCAACTTCGAGGGCGTACGCAGTATTTT,CASSQLRGRTQYF,-,TRBJ2-3,TRBV3-1/TRBV3-2,-
TGTGCCTGGAGTGGACAGTCCTTGGCCACCATATATTTT,CAWSGQSLATIYF,-,TRBJ1-3,TRBV30,-
TGTGCCAGCAGTTACTTCTACCGGGACAGGTTCAGAGCCTACGAGCAGTACTTC,CASSYFYRDRFRAYEQYF,-,TRBJ2-7,TRBV6-2/TRBV6-3,TRBD1
TGTGCCAGCAGTTCACGATATACAGGGGGCGGATATGGCTACACCTTC,CASSSRYTGGGYGYTF,-,TRBJ1-2,TRBV27,TRBD1
TGTGCCAGCTCACCACCGAGGACTAGCTTAGCCAAAAACATTCAGTACTTC,CASSPPRTSLAKNIQYF,once,TRBJ2-4,TRBV18,TRBD2
TGTGCCAGCAGCTCGCGGGAGGCCAAAAACATTCAGTACTTC,CASSSREAKNIQYF,-,TRBJ2-4,TRBV7-2,TRBD2
TGTGCCAGCAGCTTAGGTAGTGGGACAGGCTATCAGCCCCAGCATTTT,CASSLGSGTGYQPQHF,-,TRBJ1-5,TRBV11-3,TRBD1
TGTGCCAGCAGTTTAATAGGACTAGCGGGAGCAGCCTCCTACGAGCAGTACTTC,CASSLIGLAGAASYEQYF,-,TRBJ2-7,TRBV28,TRBD2
TGTGCCTGGAGACCAAGAGCGGCGGGAGCTCTCGAGCAGTACTTC,CAWRPRAAGALEQYF,-,TRBJ2-7,TRBV30,TRBD2
TGTGCCAGCAGTTTATGGCTTACCCCCACAGGGGGCACTGAAGCTTTCTTT,CASSLWLTPTGGTEAFF,-,TRBJ1-1,TRBV28,TRBD1
TGTGCCAGCAGTTTGCGAACCACAGATACGCAGTATTTT,CASSLRTTDTQYF,-,TRBJ2-3,TRBV28,-
TGTGCCAGTAGTCTCGGGACAGGGGGAAATGGCTACACCTTC,CASSLGTGGNGYTF,-,TRBJ1-2,TRBV19,TRBD1
TGCGCCAGCAGCAGAACAGGGTACTACGAGCAGTACTTC,CASSRTGYYEQYF,few,TRBJ2-7,TRBV5-1,-
TGTGCCAGCAGTTTCTCGGGGGTTGTAAACGAGCAGTACTTC,CASSFSGVVNEQYF,-,TRBJ2-7,TRBV25-1,-
TGTGCCAGCAGCTCCTATGACATTTTCGAGCAGTACTTC,CASSSYDIFEQYF,-,TRBJ2-7,TRBV11-2,-
TGTGCCAGCAGCTTAGATCCGACTAATGAAAAACTGTTTTTT,CASSLDPTNEKLFF,once,TRBJ1-4,TRBV7-2,-